Listed below are T cell receptor beta chains from one sample, sequenced in a study of CD8+ T cells in alopecia areata. This table comes from immunoSEQ multiplex PCR, and its TCRdb copy is limited to in-frame clones, with some not included. Among just over 150,000 clones listed, around three fifths were seen once. The sequenced sample was CD4+ T cells sorted from blood, obtained at week 4, from a patient treated with tofacitinib. These receptors all come from a human donor with alopecia areata. Both conserved end residues are trimmed from each CDR3. Some rows mark clone size as missing; the rest say once, few, many or name a class of expanded clone.

clone_size j_call v_call cdr3_length cdr3_aa
. TRBJ1-6 TRBV30 10 AWGTLRSPLH
few TRBJ1-1 TRBV7-8 11 ASSPDMNTEAF
. TRBJ1-1 TRBV10-3 14 AISVIEGRAGTEAF
. TRBJ2-3 TRBV2 12 ASSDRVGTDTQY
. TRBJ1-4 TRBV30 11 AWGRDGNEKLF
. TRBJ1-1 TRBV6-8 13 ASSYSNLKAGEAF
once TRBJ2-5 TRBV9 15 ASSVVASSGGQETQY
. TRBJ1-1 TRBV9 12 ASSLQGKNTEAF
few TRBJ2-1 TRBV6-1 12 ASSEPAGGNEQF
. TRBJ2-3 TRBV7-2 13 ASSFTTVRTDTQY
. TRBJ2-7 TRBV5-4 13 ASSLGQGSTYEQY
. TRBJ2-7 TRBV9 11 ASSRDSLGEQY
once TRBJ1-1 TRBV27 12 ASSLSAGGTEAF
few TRBJ2-3 TRBV19 11 ASTRLGGDTQY
. TRBJ1-4 TRBV2 14 ASSRVPGATNEKLF
. TRBJ2-2 TRBV30 13 AWSGGKGYTGELF
. TRBJ2-2 TRBV19 12 ASSMMWNTGELF
. TRBJ2-1 TRBV29-1 13 SVEGGHEANNEQF
once TRBJ2-7 TRBV30 11 AWSLLGQGEQY
. TRBJ1-6 TRBV15 12 ATSRDGAGSPLH
once TRBJ2-5 TRBV29-1 13 SVTGTGKIGETQY
. TRBJ2-5 TRBV9 13 ASSLASGGAETQY
. TRBJ1-2 TRBV25-1 11 ASLGQIGAGYT
few TRBJ1-3 TRBV6-5 13 ASSPDRASGNTIY
. TRBJ2-2 TRBV30 11 AWRPQNTGELF
. TRBJ1-5 TRBV6-6 12 ASSKGAGNQPQH
. TRBJ1-1 TRBV6-1 11 ASRAGANTEAF
few TRBJ2-1 TRBV9 13 ASSEQGLSYNEQF
. TRBJ1-1 TRBV25-1 10 ASRTGVSEAF
. TRBJ2-7 TRBV29-1 12 SVAPGQRAYEQY
few TRBJ2-7 TRBV30 10 AWERVPYEQY
. TRBJ2-7 TRBV7-8 12 ASSSRDYSYEQY
once TRBJ1-2 TRBV6-1 11 ASRYRDLYGYT
. TRBJ2-3 TRBV7-6 11 ASSLVFGTREY
. TRBJ2-6 TRBV11-1 13 ASSLTGSGANVLT
. TRBJ2-7 TRBV30 13 AWRGPGTGSYEQY
. TRBJ1-5 TRBV30 11 AWSVDGDQPQH
few TRBJ2-6 TRBV5-1 16 ASSTNTGAKTGANVLT
. TRBJ2-1 TRBV27 11 ASSLQVSDEQF
. TRBJ2-1 TRBV29-1 11 SLGTSHYNEQF
. TRBJ2-5 TRBV29-1 11 SVAGTAQETQY
. TRBJ1-2 TRBV4-3 12 ASSQLQGPGGYT
few TRBJ2-1 TRBV29-1 11 SAAGLPPPEQF
. TRBJ2-4 TRBV29-1 9 SVEGGNIQY
few TRBJ2-7 TRBV4-3 13 ASSQDLTGGYEQY
. TRBJ1-1 TRBV30 11 ACRGRRDTEAF
. TRBJ1-6 TRBV6-5 10 ASSPGWSPLH